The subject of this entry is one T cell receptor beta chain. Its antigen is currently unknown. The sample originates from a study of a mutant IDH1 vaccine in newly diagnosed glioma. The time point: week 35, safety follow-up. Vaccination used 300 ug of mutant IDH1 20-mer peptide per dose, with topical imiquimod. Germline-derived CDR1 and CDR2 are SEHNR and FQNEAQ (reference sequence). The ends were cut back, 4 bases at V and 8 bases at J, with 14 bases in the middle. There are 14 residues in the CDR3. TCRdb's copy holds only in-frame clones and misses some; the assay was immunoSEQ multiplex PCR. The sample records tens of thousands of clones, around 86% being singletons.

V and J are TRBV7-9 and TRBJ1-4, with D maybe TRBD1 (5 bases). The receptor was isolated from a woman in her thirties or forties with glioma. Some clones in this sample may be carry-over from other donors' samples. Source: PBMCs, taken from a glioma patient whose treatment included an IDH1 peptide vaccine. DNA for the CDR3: TGTGCCAGCAGCTCGCAGGGACTTGGGGAAAAACTGTTTTTT. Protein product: CASSSQGLGEKLFF.